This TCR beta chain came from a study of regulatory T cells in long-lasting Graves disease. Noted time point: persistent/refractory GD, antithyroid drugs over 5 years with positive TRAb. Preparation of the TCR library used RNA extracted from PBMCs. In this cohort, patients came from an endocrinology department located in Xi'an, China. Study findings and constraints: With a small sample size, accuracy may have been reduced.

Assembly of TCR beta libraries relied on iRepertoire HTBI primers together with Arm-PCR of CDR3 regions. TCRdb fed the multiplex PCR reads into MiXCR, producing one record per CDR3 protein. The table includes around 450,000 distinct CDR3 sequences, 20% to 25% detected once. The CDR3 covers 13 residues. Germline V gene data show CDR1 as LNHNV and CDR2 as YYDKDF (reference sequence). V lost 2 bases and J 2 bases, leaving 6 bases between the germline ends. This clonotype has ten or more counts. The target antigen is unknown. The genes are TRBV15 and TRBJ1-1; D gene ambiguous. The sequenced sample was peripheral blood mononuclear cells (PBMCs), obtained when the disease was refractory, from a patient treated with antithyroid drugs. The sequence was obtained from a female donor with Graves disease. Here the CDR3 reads CATSRTKNTEAFF. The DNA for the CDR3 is TGTGCCACCAGCAGAACAAAAAACACTGAAGCTTTCTTT.